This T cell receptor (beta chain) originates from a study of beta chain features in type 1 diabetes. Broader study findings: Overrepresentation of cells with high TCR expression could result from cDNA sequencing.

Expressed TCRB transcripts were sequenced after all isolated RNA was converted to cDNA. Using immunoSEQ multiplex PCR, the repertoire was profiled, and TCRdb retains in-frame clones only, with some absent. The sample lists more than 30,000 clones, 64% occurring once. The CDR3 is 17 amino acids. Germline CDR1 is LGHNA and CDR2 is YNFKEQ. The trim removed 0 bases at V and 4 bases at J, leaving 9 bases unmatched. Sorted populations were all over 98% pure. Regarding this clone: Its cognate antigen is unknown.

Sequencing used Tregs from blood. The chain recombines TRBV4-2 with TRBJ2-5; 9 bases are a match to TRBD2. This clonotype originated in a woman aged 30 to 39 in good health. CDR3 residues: CASSQDGGGRASETQYF. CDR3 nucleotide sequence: TGTGCCAGCAGCCAAGATGGAGGCGGGAGGGCTTCAGAGACCCAGTACTTC.